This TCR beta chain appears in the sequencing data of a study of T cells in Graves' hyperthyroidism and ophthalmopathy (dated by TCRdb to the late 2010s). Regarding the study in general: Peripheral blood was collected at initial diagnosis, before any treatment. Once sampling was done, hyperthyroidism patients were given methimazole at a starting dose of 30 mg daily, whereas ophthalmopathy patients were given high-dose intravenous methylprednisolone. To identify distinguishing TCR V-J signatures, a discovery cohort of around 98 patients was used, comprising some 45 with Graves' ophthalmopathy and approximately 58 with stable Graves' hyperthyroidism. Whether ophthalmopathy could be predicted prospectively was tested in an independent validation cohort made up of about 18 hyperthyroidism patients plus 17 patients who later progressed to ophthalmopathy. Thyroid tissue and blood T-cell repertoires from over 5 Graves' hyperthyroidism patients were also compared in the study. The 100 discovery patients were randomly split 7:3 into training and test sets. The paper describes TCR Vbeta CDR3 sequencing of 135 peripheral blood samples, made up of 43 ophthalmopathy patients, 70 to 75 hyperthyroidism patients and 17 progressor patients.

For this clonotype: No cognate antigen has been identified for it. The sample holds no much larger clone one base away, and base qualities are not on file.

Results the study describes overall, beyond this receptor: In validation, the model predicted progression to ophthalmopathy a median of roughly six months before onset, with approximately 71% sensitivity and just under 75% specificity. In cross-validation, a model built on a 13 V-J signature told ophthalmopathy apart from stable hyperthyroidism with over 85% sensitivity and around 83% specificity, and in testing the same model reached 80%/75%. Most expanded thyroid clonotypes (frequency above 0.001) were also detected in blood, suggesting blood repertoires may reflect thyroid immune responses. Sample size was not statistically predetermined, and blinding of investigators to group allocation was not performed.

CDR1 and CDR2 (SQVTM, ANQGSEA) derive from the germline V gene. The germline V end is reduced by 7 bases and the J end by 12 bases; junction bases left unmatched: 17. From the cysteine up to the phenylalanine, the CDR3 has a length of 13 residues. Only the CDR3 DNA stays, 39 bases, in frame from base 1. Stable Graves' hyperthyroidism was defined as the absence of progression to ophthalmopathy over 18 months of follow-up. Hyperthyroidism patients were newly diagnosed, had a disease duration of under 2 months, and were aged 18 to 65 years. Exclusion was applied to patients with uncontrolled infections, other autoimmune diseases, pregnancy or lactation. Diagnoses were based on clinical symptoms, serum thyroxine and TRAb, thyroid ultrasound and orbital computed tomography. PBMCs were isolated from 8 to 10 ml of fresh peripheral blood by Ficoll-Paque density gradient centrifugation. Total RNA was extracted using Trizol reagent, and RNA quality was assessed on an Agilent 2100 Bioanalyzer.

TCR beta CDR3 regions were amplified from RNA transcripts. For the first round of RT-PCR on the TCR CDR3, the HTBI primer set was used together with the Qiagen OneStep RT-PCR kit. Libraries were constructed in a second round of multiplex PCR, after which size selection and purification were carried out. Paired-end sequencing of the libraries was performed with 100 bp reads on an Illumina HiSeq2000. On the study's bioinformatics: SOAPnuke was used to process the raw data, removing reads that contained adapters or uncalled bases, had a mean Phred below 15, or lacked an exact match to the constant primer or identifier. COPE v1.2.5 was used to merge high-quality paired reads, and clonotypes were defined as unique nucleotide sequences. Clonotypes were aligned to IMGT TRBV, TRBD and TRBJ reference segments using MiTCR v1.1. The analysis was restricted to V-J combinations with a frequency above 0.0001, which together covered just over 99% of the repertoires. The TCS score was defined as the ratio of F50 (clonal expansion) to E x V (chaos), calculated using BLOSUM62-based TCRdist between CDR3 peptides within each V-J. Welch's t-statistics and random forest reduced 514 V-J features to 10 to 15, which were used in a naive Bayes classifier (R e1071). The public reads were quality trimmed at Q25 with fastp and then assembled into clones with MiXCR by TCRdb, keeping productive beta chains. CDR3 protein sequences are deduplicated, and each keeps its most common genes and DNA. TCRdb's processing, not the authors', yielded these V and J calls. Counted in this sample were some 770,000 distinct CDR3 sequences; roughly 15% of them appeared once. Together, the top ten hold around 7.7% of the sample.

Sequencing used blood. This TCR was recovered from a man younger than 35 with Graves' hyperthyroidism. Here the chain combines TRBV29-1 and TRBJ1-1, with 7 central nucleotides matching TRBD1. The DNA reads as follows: TGCAGCGCTTCTCCAGGGGGTAGTCCGCTAACTTTCTTT. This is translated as CSASPGGSPLTFF.